This TCR beta chain was captured by sequencing in a study of cytomegalovirus exposure and HLA in healthy donors. Study observations and caveats: Being productive about 90% or about 30% of the time was typical of most TCR beta V segments in an earlier analysis.

A remark on this clone: Antigen unknown.

The PCR was carried out with 60 Vbeta primers and 13 Jbeta primers. Repertoires were generated with immunoSEQ multiplex PCR, while TCRdb's copy carries only in-frame clones and drops some. Of over 150,000 clones listed, roughly 78% are singletons. In germline, CDR1 is GTSNPN, CDR2 SVGIG (reference sequence). J lost 6 bases, V lost 2 bases, and 7 bases had no gene match. The CDR3 length is 15 residues. The sequenced sample was PBMCs. The receptor was derived from a woman aged 45-65 years in good health and CMV-seropositive. V is TRBV30 and J is TRBJ1-6; 7 bases map to TRBD1. The CDR3 is CAWSPRGVLNSPLHF. In nucleotides, the CDR3 is TGTGCCTGGAGTCCCAGGGGGGTCCTTAATTCACCCCTCCACTTT.